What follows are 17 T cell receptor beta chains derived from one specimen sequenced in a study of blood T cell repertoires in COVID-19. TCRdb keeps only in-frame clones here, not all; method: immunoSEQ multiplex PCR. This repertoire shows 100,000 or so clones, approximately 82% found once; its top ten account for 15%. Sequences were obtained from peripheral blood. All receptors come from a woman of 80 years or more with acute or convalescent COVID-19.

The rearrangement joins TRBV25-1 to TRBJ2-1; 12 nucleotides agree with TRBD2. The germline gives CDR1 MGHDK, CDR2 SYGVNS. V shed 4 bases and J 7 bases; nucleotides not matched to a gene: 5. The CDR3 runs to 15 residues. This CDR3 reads CASSGLAGDFNEQFF. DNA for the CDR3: TGTGCCAGCAGTGGACTAGCGGGGGACTTTAATGAGCAGTTCTTC.

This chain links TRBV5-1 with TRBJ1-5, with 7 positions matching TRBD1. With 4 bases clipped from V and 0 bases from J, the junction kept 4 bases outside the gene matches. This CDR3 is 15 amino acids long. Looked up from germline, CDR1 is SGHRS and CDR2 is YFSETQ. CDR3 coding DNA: TGCGCCAGCAGCGTCACAGGGGATAGCAATCAGCCCCAGCATTTT. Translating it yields CASSVTGDSNQPQHF.

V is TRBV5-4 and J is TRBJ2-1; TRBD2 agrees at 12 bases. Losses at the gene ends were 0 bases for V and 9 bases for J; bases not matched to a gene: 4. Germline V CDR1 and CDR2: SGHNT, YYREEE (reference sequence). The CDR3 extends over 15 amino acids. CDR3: CASSLGTSGVGEQFF. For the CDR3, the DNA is TGTGCCAGCAGCTTGGGGACTAGCGGGGTCGGTGAGCAGTTCTTC.

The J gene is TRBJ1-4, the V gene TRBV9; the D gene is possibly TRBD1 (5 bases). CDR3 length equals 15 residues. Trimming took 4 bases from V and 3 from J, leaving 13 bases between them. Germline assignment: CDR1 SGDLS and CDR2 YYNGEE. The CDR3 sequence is CASSPTTTANEKLFF. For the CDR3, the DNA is TGTGCCAGCAGCCCAACGACGACAGCTAATGAAAAACTGTTTTTT.

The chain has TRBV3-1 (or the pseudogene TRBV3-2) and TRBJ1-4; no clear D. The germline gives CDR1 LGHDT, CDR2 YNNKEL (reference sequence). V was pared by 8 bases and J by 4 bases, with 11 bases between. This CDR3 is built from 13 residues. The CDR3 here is CASAGILNEKLFF. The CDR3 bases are TGTGCCAGCGCCGGGATCCTTAATGAAAAACTGTTTTTT.

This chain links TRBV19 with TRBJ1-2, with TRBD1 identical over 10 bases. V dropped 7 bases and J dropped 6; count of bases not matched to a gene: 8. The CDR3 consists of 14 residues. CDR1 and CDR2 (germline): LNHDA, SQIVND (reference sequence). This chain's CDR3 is CASTRRDRGNGYTF. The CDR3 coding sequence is TGTGCCAGTACCCGTAGGGACAGGGGAAATGGCTACACCTTC.

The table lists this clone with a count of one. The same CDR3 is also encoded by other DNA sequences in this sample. Written as DNA, the CDR3 is TGTGCCAGCAGCCTCCGTGGGGCCACTGAAGCTTTCTTT. Translating gives CASSLRGATEAFF. The chain is built from TRBV3-1 (or the pseudogene TRBV3-2) and TRBJ1-1, with D tentatively TRBD1 (5 bases). Germline loops: CDR1 LGHDT, CDR2 YNNKEL (reference sequence). The CDR3 loop spans 13 amino acids. Trimming took off 4 bases at V and 4 bases at J, with 10 bases between the two ends.

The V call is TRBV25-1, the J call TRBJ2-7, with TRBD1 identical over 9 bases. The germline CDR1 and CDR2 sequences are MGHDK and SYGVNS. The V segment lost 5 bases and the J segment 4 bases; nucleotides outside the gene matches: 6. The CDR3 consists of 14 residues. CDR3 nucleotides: TGTGCCAGCAGTTACAGGGGGCGCACGTACGAGCAGTACTTC. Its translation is CASSYRGRTYEQYF.

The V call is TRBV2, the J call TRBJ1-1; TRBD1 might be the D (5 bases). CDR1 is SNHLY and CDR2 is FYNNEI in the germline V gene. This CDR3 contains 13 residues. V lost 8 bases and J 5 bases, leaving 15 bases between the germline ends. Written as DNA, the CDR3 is TGTGCCAGCTCCAGGGCCCCGCGGACTGAAGCTTTCTTT. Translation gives CASSRAPRTEAFF.

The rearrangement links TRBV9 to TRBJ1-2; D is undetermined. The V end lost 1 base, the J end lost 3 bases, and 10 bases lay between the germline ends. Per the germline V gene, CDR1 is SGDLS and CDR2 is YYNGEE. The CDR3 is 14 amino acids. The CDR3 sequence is CASSVLSLDYGYTF. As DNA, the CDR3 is TGTGCCAGCAGCGTATTGAGTTTGGACTATGGCTACACCTTC.

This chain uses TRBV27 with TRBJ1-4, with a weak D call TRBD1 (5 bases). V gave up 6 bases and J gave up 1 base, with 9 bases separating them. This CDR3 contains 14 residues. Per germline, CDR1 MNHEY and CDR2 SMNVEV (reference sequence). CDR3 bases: TGTGCCAGCAGGCGAAGGGGAACTAATGAAAAACTGTTTTTT. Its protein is CASRRRGTNEKLFF. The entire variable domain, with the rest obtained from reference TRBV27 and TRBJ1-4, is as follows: EAQVTQNPRYLITVTGKKLTVTCSQNMNHEYMSWYRQDPGLGLRQIYYSMNVEVTDKGDVPEGYKVSRKEKRNFPLILESPSPNQTSLYFCASRRRGTNEKLFFGSGTQLSVL.

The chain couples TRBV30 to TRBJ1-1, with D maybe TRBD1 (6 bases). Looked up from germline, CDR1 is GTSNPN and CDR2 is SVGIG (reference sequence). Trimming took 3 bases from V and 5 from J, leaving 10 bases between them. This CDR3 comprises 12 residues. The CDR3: CAWRTGKTEAFF. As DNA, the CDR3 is TGTGCCTGGAGAACAGGGAAGACTGAAGCTTTCTTT.

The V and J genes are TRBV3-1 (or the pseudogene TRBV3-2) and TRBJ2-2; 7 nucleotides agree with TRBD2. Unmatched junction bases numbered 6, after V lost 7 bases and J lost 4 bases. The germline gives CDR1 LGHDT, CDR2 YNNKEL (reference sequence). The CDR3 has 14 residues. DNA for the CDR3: TGTGCCAGCACCCCAAGCGGGATCACCGGGGAGCTGTTTTTT. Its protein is CASTPSGITGELFF.

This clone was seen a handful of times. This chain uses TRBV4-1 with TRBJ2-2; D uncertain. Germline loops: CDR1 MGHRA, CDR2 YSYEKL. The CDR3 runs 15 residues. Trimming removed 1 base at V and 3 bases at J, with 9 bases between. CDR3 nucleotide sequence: TGCGCCAGCAGCCAAGGAAACTTAGACACCGGGGAGCTGTTTTTT. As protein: CASSQGNLDTGELFF.

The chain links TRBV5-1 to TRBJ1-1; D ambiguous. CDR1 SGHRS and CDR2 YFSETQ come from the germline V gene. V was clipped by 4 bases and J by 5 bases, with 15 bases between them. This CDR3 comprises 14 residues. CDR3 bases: TGCGCCAGCAGCCCCCGGGTGGCGGCTACTGAAGCTTTCTTT. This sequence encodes CASSPRVAATEAFF.

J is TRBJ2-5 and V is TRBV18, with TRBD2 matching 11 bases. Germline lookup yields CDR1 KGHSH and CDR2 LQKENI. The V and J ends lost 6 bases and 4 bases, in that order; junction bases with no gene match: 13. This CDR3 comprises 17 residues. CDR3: CASSLATSGSGGETQYF. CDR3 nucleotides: TGTGCCAGCTCGTTAGCTACTAGCGGGAGTGGAGGAGAGACCCAGTACTTC.

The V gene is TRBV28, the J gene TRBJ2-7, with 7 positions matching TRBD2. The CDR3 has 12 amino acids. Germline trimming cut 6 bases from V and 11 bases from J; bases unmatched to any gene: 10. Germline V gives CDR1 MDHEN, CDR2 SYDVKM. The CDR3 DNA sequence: TGTGCCAGCAGCCCCCAGATGGCGGGAGAGTACTTC. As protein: CASSPQMAGEYF.